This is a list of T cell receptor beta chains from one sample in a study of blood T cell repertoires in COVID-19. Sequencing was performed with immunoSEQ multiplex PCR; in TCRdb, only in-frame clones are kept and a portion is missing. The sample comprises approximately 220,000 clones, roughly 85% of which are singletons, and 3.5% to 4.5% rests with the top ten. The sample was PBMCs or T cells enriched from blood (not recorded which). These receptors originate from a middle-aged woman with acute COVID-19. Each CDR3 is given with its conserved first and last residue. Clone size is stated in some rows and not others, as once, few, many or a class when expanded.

CATSSPGEQPQHF,TRBV15,few
CASSQGNRGSGYTF,TRBV3-1/TRBV3-2,NA
CASNRESGGYTF,TRBV25-1,NA
CASSVAGATNEKLFF,TRBV9,once
CASSSADGYTF,TRBV28,NA
CASSHTGTSGRPRVETQYF,TRBV3-1/TRBV3-2,few
CASSEGAATAQHF,TRBV2,NA
CASRSPGSGIIEQYF,TRBV27,NA
CASSTRGTPQFF,TRBV7-9,NA
CASSPTQTVYNEQFF,TRBV11-2,NA
CASSRGLSGNQPQHF,TRBV4-1,NA
CAISESSSGRVTDTQYF,TRBV10-3,few
CASRRLRTGAAGELFF,TRBV11-2,NA
CASSVAISTPRNTEAFF,TRBV9,once
CSVERDRGFSEQFF,TRBV29-1,few
CATSDAGGSIYEQYF,TRBV24-1,NA
CATKSGGTEAFF,TRBV27,NA
CASSSLEPYEQYF,TRBV11-2,NA
CASSSQNNYGYTF,TRBV7-6,NA
CASSRGVEEKLFF,TRBV18,NA
CAAGWQARNGYTF,TRBV10-1,NA
CASSLGDRAYQPQHF,TRBV28,NA
CASSLGHSNSGNTIYF,TRBV5-1,NA
CASSQDRQANSNQPQHF,TRBV4-3,NA
CASSFWTGKGNQPQHF,TRBV7-9,NA
CASSLGQGGMKETQYF,TRBV5-8,NA